The T cell receptor (beta chain) described here comes from a study of T cells in Graves' hyperthyroidism and ophthalmopathy. Study details: Peripheral blood was taken when the disease was first diagnosed, before any treatment began.

The CDR3 is 11 residues long. V was trimmed by 10 bases and J by 2 bases, leaving 9 bases between them. CDR1 is MNHEY and CDR2 is SMNVEV in the germline V gene (reference sequence). The TCR beta CDR3 regions underwent amplification using RNA transcripts as the source. Primed by the HTBI set, a first-round RT-PCR was run on the TCR CDR3. One entry per CDR3 protein, called by TCRdb with MiXCR from the multiplex PCR reads. Among about 600,000 distinct CDR3 sequences listed, around 13% were seen once. Each diagnosis drew on symptoms, thyroxine, TRAb, thyroid ultrasound and orbital computed tomography findings.

The sequence was obtained from a woman between 45 and 60 years old with Graves' ophthalmopathy. The specimen sequenced was blood. This chain links TRBV27 with TRBJ2-7; D is unclear. CDR3: CATSSAYEQYF. CDR3 sequence (DNA): TGTGCCACCTCTAGTGCCTACGAGCAGTACTTC.